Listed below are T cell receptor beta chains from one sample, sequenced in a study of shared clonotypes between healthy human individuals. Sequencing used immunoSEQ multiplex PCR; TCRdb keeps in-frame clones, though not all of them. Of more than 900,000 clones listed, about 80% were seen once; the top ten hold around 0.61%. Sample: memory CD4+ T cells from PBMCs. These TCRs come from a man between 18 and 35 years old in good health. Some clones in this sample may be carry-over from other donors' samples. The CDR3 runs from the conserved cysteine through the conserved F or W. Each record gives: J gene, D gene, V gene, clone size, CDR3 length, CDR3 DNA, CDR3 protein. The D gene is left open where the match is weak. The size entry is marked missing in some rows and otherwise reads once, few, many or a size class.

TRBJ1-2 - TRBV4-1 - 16 TGCGCCAGCAGCCAAGAGGCAGGGGAAACCCTCTATGGCTACACCTTC CASSQEAGETLYGYTF
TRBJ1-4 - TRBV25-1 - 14 TGTGCCAGCAGTGCCTTGGTGGGAAGTGAAAAACTGTTTTTT CASSALVGSEKLFF
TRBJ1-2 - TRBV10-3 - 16 TGTGCCATCAGTGAGTCGGAGAGTTTATCTAACTATGGCTACACCTTC CAISESESLSNYGYTF
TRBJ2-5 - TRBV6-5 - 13 TGTGCCGTCCGCCGAGGCCGACTAGAGACCCAGTACTTC CAVRRGRLETQYF
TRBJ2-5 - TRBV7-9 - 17 TGTGCCAGCACCTCACAAAAACAGGGTTTCTGGGGAGAGACCCAGTACTTC CASTSQKQGFWGETQYF
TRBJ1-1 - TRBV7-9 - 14 TGTGCCAGCAGCAAGGACAGTCCGACGGCTGAAGCTTTCTTT CASSKDSPTAEAFF
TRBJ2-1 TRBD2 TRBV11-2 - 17 TGTGCCAGCAGCACGTACGCCGGGACTAGCGGCTACAATGAGCAGTTCTTC CASSTYAGTSGYNEQFF
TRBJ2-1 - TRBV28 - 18 TGTGCCAGCAGTTCCCTTCGATTGGACGGACGATTTTACAATGAGCAGTTCTTC CASSSLRLDGRFYNEQFF
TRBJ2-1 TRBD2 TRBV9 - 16 TGTGCCAGCAGCGCCGCCCGACTAGCGGGAGGTGGTGAGCAGTTCTTC CASSAARLAGGGEQFF
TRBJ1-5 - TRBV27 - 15 TGTGCCAGCAGTTTATCCCCGGAGGGCAATCAGCCCCAGCATTTT CASSLSPEGNQPQHF
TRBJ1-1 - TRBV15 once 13 TGTGCCACCAGCATTAGGGCGAACACTGAAGCTTTCTTT CATSIRANTEAFF
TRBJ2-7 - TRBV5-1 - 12 TGCGCCAGCAATAGCGCGGGGAGCGAGCAGTACTTC CASNSAGSEQYF
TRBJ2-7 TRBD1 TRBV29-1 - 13 TGCAGCGGGCGACAGGGGCACTCCTACGAGCAGTACTTC CSGRQGHSYEQYF
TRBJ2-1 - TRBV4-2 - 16 TGTGCCAGCAGCCAAGTGTGGGGAAGCTCCTACAATGAGCAGTTCTTC CASSQVWGSSYNEQFF
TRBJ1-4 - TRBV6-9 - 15 TGTGCCAGCAGTTCGCGTTACGGATCAAATGAAAAACTGTTTTTT CASSSRYGSNEKLFF
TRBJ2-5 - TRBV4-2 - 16 TGTGCCAGCAGCCAAGGCAGTCGGGGAAAGCAAGAGACCCAGTACTTC CASSQGSRGKQETQYF
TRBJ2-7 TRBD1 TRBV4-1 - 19 TGCGCCAGCAGCCAAGGGACAGGGGGAGACCGAGTCCTTCGTTACGAGCAGTACTTC CASSQGTGGDRVLRYEQYF
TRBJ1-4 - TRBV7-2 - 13 TGTGCCAGCAGCTCGGGACTGCGGGAAAAACTGTTTTTT CASSSGLREKLFF
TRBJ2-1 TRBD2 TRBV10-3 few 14 TGTGCCATCAGTGAGCGGCTAGCGGGCGATGAGCAGTTCTTC CAISERLAGDEQFF
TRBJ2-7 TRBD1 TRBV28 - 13 TGTGCCAGCCGAAGGGGGCGCAAGTACGAGCAGTACTTC CASRRGRKYEQYF
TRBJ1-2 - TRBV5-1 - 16 TGCGCCAGCAGCTCCTGGACAGACAATTCTAACTATGGCTACACCTTC CASSSWTDNSNYGYTF
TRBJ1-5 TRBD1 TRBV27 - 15 TGTGCCAGCAGTACAGCACGACAGGGGGATCAGCCCCAGCATTTT CASSTARQGDQPQHF
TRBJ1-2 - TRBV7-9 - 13 TGTGCCAGCAGCTCGCAGGGAATTGGTGGCTACACCTTC CASSSQGIGGYTF
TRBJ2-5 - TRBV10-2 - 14 TGCGCCAGCAAGGGCAGGGGGGTAGAAGAGACCCAGTACTTC CASKGRGVEETQYF
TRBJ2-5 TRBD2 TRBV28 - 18 TGTGCCAGCAGTTTTTTCCTAGCGGGAGGGAAATATAAAGAGACCCAGTACTTC CASSFFLAGGKYKETQYF
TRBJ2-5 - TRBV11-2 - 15 TGTGCCAGCAGCCTGGGGTCTAGCAATCCAGAGACCCAGTACTTC CASSLGSSNPETQYF
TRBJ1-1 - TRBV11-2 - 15 TGTGCCAGCAGCCCGAACCCTATCTGGGGCACTGAAGCTTTCTTT CASSPNPIWGTEAFF
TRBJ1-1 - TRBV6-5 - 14 TGTGCCAGCAGTTACTCGACCGGGATAGGGGAAGCTTTCTTT CASSYSTGIGEAFF
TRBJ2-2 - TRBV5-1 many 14 TGCGCCAGCAGGAGGTTAACGAACACCGGGGAGCTGTTTTTT CASRRLTNTGELFF
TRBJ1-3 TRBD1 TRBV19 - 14 TGTGCCAGCACCCTTCCGGGACAGGACAACACCATATATTTT CASTLPGQDNTIYF
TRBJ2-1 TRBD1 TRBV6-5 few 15 TGTGCCAGCAGCCTGCAGGGGGACTCCTACAATGAGCAGTTCTTC CASSLQGDSYNEQFF
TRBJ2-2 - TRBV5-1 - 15 TGCGCCAGCAGCTTGCAAGGGTCGAACACCGGGGAGCTGTTTTTT CASSLQGSNTGELFF
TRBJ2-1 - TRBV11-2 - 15 TGTGCCAGCAGCTTAGTACGGGATACCTACAATGAGCAGTTCTTC CASSLVRDTYNEQFF
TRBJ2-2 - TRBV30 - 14 TGTGCCTGGAGAGAACGGGTTAACACCGGGGAGCTGTTTTTT CAWRERVNTGELFF
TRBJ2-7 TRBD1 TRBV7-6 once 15 TGTGCCAGCAGCGCGGGACAGGGTAGCTCCTACGAGCAGTACTTC CASSAGQGSSYEQYF
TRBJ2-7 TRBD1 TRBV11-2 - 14 TGTGCCAGCAGCACAGGACAGGTCTCCTACGAGCAGTACTTC CASSTGQVSYEQYF
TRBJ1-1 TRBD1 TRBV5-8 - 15 TGTGCCAGCAGCGGCCGGGACAGAAAAAACACTGAAGCTTTCTTT CASSGRDRKNTEAFF
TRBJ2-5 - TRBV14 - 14 TGTGCCAGCAGCCAGCCGGGGGTGCAAGAGACCCAGTACTTC CASSQPGVQETQYF
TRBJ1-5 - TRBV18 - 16 TGTGCCAGCTCACCTTCGGGACGGGGTGGGGATCAGCCCCAGCATTTT CASSPSGRGGDQPQHF
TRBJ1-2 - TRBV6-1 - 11 TGTGCCAGCACCTCAGGGTACGGCTACACCTTC CASTSGYGYTF
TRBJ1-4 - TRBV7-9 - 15 TGTGCCAGCAGCTTGAGCGGGGCGTGGGATGAAAAACTGTTTTTT CASSLSGAWDEKLFF
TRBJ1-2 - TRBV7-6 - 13 TGTGCCAGCAGTCCGACAGGCACCGGTGGCTACACCTTC CASSPTGTGGYTF
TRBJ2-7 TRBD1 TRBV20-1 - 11 TGCAGTGGTCAAGGGGGCAGCGAGCAGTACTTC CSGQGGSEQYF
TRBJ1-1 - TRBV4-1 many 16 TGCGCCAGCAGCCAAGGTTGGAGGGGGGTCGGAACTGAAGCTTTCTTT CASSQGWRGVGTEAFF
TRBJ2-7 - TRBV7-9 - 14 TGTGCCAGCAGCTTAGGACAGGGACTTTACGAGCAGTACTTC CASSLGQGLYEQYF
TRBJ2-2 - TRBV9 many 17 TGTGCCAGCAGCCGAGGTAGGGGCAGAAACCGGACCGGGGAGCTGTTTTTT CASSRGRGRNRTGELFF
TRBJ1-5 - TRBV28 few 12 TGTGCCAGCAGCGGCAGCAAGGCGCCCCAGCATTTT CASSGSKAPQHF
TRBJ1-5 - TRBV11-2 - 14 TGTGCCAGCAGCACGGACAGTAGCAATCAGCCCCAGCATTTT CASSTDSSNQPQHF
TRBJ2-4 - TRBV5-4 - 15 TGTGCCAGCAGCCCGTCCGTTCAGGGGGGGAACATTCAGTACTTC CASSPSVQGGNIQYF
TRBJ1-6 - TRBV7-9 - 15 TGTGCCAGCAGCTTAGCACAGGGAAGGAATTCACCCCTCCACTTT CASSLAQGRNSPLHF
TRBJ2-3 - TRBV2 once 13 TGTGCCAGTAGGAGGGCAGGGGCCGATACGCAGTATTTT CASRRAGADTQYF
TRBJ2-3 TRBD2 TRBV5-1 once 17 TGCGCCAGCAGCTTGGGGAGCGGGAGGCCTAGCACAGATACGCAGTATTTT CASSLGSGRPSTDTQYF
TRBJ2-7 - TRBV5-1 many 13 TGCGCCAGCGCTTGGGGCAGTCTCGGCGAGCAGTACTTC CASAWGSLGEQYF
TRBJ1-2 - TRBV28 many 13 TGTGCCAGCAGTTTAGGACGGCCTGATGGCTACACCTTC CASSLGRPDGYTF